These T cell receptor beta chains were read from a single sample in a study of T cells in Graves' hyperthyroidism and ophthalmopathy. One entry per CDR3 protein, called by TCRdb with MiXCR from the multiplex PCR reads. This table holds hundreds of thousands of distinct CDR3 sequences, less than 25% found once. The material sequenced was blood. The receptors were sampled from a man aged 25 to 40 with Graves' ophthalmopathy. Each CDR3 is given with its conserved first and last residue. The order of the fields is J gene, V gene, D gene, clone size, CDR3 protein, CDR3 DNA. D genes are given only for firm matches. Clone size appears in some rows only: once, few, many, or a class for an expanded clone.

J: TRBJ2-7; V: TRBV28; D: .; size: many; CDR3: CASTSGRSSYEQYF; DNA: TGTGCCAGCACCTCCGGACGGTCCTCCTACGAGCAGTACTTC
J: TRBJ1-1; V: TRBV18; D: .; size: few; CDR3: CASSPHRMENTEAFF; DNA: TGTGCCAGCTCACCACACAGGATGGAGAACACTGAAGCTTTCTTT
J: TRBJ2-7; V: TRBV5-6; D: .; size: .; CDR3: CASSFGENYEQCF; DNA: TGTGCCAGCAGCTTCGGCGAGAACTACGAGCAGTGCTTC
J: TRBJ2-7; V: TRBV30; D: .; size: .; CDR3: CAWSVAWEQYF; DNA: TGTGCCTGGAGTGTCGCCTGGGAGCAGTACTTC
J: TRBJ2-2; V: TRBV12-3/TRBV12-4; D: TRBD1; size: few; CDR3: CASSPRTGKAGELFF; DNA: TGTGCCAGCAGTCCTAGGACAGGGAAGGCCGGGGAGCTGTTTTTT
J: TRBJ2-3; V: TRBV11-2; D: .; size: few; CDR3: CASRNSGPSTDTQYF; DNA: TGTGCCAGCAGAAATTCAGGACCTAGCACAGATACGCAGTATTTT
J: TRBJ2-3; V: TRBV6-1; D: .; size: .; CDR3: CASSEPRTHDTQYF; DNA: TGTGCCAGCAGTGAACCGAGGACTCATGATACGCAGTATTTT
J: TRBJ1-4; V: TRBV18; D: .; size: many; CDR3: CASSLRQPTNEKLFF; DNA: TGTGCCAGCTCACTCCGACAGCCAACTAATGAAAAACTGTTTTTT
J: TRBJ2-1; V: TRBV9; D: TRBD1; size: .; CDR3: CASSGSTGERVNEQFF; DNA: TGTGCCAGCAGCGGGAGTACAGGGGAGAGGGTCAATGAGCAGTTCTTC
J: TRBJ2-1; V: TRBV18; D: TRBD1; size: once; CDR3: CASSRTGPSGEQFF; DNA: TGTGCCAGCTCTCGGACAGGGCCTAGTGGTGAGCAGTTCTTC